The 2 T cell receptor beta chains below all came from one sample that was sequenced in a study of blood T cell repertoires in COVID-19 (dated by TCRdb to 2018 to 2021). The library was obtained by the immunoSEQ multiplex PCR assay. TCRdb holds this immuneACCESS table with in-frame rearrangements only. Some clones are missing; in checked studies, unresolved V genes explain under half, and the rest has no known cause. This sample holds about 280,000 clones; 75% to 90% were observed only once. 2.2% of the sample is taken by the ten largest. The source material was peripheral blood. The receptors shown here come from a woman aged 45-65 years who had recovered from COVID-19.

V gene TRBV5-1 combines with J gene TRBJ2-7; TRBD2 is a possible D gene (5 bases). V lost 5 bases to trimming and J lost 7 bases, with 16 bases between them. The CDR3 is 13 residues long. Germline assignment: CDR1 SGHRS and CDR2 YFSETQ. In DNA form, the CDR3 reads TGCGCCAGCAGTCTGGACTCGGCCGGGGAGCAGTACTTC. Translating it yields CASSLDSAGEQYF.

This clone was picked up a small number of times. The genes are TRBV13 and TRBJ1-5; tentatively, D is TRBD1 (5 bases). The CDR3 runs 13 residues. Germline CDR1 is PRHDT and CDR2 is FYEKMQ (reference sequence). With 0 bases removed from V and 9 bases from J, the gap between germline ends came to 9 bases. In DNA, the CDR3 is TGTGCCAGCAGCTTAGGATTCGGGGGGCCCCAGCATTTT. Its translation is CASSLGFGGPQHF.